This TCR beta chain was documented in a study of blood T cell repertoires in COVID-19. All enrollees were roughly 18 to 95 years old and from roughly 26 US areas. Per the original data handling: Reference gene primer amplification in the assay estimated nucleated cell counts. Sequenced by immunoSEQ multiplex PCR; TCRdb stores in-frame clones only, minus some. The V and J calls and clone size were taken over from that table, and D and trimming were inferred from the DNA. The sample lists 200,000 or so clones, approximately 90% occurring once. Germline assignment: CDR1 LGHNA and CDR2 YSLEER. The V gene lost 1 base and the J gene lost 0 bases, with 16 bases spanning the gap. The CDR3 runs to 18 residues.

This clonotype originated in a man aged 25 to 45 who had recovered from COVID-19. The sample consisted of PBMCs or T cells enriched from blood (not recorded which). This sequence joins TRBV4-3 and TRBJ2-1; D is perhaps TRBD2 (5 bases). The CDR3 spells CASSQAPALASSYNEQFF. In DNA, the CDR3 is TGCGCCAGCAGCCAAGCCCCGGCTCTAGCAAGCTCCTACAATGAGCAGTTCTTC.